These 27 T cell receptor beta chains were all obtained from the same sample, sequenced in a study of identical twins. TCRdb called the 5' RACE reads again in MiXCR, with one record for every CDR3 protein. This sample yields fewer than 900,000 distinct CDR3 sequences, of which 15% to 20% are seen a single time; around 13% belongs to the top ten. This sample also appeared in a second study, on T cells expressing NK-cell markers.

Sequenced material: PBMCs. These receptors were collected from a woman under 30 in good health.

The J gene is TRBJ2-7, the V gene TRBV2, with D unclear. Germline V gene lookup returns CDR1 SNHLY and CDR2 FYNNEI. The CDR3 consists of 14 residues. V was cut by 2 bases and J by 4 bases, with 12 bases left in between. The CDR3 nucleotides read TGTGCCAGCAGTGAATTGAGGAGCAGATACGAGCAGTACTTC. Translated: CASSELRSRYEQYF.

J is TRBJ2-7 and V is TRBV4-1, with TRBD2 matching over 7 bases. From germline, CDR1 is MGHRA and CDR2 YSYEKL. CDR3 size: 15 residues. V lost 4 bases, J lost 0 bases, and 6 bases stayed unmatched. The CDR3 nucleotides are TGCGCCAGCAGCCCTCACACTAGCGACTCCTACGAGCAGTACTTC. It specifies CASSPHTSDSYEQYF.

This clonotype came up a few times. CDR3 coding DNA: TGTGCCAGCAGCCGACTGGGGAGAACTGAAGCTTTCTTT. Translated: CASSRLGRTEAFF. This rearrangement joins TRBV11-2 to TRBJ1-1, with unresolved D. Trimming removed 5 bases at V and 5 bases at J, with 12 bases between. The CDR3 sequence is 13 residues long. The germline gives CDR1 SGHAT, CDR2 FQNNGV.

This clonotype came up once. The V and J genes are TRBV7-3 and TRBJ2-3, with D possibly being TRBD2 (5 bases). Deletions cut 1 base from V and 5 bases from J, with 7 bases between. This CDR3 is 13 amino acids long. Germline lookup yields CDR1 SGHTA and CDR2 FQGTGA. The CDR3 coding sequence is TGTGCCAGCAGCTTAAATGCGGGAGATACGCAGTATTTT. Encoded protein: CASSLNAGDTQYF.

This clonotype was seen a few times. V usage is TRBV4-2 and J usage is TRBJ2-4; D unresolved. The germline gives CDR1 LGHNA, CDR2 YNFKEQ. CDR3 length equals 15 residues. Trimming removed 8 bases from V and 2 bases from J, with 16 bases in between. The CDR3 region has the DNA TGTGCCAGCCGACGGGTTGGGTCGCCCAAAAACATTCAGTACTTC. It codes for CASRRVGSPKNIQYF.

The CDR3 spells CSARDRTGHTNTEAFF. The CDR3 bases are TGCAGTGCTAGAGATCGTACCGGACACACGAACACTGAAGCTTTCTTT. V usage is TRBV20-1 and J usage is TRBJ1-1; D perhaps matches TRBD1 (5 bases). The V and J ends lost 0 bases and 1 base respectively, with 15 bases between them. The germline V gene encodes CDR1 DFQATT and CDR2 SNEGSKA (reference sequence). The length of the CDR3 is 16 residues.

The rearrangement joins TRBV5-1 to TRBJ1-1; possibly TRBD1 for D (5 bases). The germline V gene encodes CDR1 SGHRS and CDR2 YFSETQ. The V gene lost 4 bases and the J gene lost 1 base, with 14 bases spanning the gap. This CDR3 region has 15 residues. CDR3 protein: CASSLRVEANTEAFF. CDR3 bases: TGCGCCAGCAGCCTCAGGGTGGAGGCGAACACTGAAGCTTTCTTT.

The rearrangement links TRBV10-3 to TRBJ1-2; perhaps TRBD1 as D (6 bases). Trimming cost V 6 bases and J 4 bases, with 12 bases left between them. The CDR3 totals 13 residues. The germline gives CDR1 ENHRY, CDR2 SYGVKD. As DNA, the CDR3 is TGTGCCATCAGCGGGGGCTCTGCCTATGGCTACACCTTC. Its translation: CAISGGSAYGYTF.

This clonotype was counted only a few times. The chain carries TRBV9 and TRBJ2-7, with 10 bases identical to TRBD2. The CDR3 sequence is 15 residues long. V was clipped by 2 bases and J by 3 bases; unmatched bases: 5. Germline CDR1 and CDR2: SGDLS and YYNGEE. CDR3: CASSVSGGGDYEQYF. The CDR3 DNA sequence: TGTGCCAGCAGCGTGAGCGGGGGGGGCGACTACGAGCAGTACTTC. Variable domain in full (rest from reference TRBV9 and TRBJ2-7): DSGVTQTPKHLITATGQRVTLRCSPRSGDLSVYWYQQSLDQGLQFLIQYYNGEERAKGNILERFSAQQFPDLHSELNLSSLELGDSALYFCASSVSGGGDYEQYFGPGTRLTVT.

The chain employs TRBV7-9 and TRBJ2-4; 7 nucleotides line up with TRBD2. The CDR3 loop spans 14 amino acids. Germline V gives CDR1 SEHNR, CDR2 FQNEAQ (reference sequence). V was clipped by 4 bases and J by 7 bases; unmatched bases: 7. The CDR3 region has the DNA TGTGCCAGCAGCTCCGAGCGGGGTTGGAACATTCAGTACTTC. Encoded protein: CASSSERGWNIQYF.

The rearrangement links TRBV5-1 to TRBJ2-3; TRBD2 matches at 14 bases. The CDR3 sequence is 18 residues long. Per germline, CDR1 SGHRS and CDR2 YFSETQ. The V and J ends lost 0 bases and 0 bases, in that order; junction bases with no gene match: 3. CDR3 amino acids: CASSLVTSGRASTDTQYF. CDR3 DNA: TGCGCCAGCAGCTTGGTGACTAGCGGGAGGGCCAGCACAGATACGCAGTATTTT.

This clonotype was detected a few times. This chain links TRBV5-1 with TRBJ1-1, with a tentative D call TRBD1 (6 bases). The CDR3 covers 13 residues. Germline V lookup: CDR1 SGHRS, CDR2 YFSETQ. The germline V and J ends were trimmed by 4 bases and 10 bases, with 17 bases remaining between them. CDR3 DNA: TGCGCCAGCAGCCCCGTACTACAGGGATCAGCTTTCTTT. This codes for CASSPVLQGSAFF.

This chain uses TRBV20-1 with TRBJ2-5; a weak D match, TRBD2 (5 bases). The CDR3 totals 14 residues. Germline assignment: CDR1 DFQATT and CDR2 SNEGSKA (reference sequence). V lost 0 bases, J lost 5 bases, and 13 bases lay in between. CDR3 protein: CSARDLEGRETQYF. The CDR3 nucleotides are TGCAGTGCTAGAGATCTAGAGGGTCGGGAGACCCAGTACTTC.

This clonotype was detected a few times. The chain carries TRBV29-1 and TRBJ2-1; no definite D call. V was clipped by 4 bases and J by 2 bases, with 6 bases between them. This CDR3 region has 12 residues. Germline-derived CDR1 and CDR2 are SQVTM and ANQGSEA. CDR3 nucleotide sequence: TGCAGCGTTGCCCCGGCCTACAATGAGCAGTTCTTC. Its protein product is CSVAPAYNEQFF.

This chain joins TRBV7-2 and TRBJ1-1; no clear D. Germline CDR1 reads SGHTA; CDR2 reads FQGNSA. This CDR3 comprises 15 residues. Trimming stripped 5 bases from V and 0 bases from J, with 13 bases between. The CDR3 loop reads CASSPRTEMNTEAFF. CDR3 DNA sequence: TGTGCCAGCAGCCCCAGGACGGAAATGAACACTGAAGCTTTCTTT.

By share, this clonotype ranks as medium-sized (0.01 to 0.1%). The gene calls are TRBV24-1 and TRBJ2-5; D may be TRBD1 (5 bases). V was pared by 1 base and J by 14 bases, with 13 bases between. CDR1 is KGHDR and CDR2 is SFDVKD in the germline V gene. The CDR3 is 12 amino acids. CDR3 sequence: CATSDFSGLLYF. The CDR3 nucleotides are TGTGCCACCAGTGATTTTTCAGGGCTCCTATACTTC.

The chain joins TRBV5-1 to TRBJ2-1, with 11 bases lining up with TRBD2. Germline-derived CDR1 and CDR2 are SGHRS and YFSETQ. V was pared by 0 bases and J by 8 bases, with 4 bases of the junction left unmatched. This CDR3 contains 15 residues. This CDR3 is CASSLGSGGAHEQFF. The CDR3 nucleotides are TGCGCCAGCAGCTTGGGTAGCGGGGGGGCTCATGAGCAGTTCTTC. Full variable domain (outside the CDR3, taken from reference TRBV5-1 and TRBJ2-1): KAGVTQTPRYLIKTRGQQVTLSCSPISGHRSVSWYQQTPGQGLQFLFEYFSETQRNKGNFPGRFSGRQFSNSRSEMNVSTLELGDSALYLCASSLGSGGAHEQFFGPGTRLTVL.

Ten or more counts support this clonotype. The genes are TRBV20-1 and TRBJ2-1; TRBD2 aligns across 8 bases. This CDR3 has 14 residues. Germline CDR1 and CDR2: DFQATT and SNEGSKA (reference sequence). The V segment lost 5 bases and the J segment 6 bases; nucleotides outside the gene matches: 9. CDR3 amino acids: CSAPGGRSFNEQFF. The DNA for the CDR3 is TGCAGTGCTCCCGGCGGGAGGAGCTTCAATGAGCAGTTCTTC.

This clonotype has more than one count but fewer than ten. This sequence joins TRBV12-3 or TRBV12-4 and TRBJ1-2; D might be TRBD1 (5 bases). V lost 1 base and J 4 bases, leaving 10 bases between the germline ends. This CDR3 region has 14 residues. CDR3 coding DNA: TGTGCCAGCAGTTTAGGTCACAGGATCTATGGCTACACCTTC. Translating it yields CASSLGHRIYGYTF.

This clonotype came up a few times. CDR3 loop: CASSYRSHAPGELFF. Written as DNA, the CDR3 is TGTGCCAGCAGTTACCGGTCCCACGCGCCCGGGGAGCTGTTTTTT. The chain is built from TRBV6-5 and TRBJ2-2; D remains ambiguous. Trimming pared 2 bases from V and 6 bases from J, leaving 13 bases between. The CDR3 covers 15 residues. The germline gives CDR1 MNHEY, CDR2 SVGAGI.

DNA for the CDR3: TGTGCCAGCAGGAAAATCTACGAGCAGTACTTC. Protein sequence: CASRKIYEQYF. This rearrangement joins TRBV6-5 to TRBJ2-7; D call uncertain. V was pared by 6 bases and J by 3 bases, with 6 bases between. CDR1 and CDR2 from the germline V gene are MNHEY and SVGAGI. This CDR3 is built from 11 residues.

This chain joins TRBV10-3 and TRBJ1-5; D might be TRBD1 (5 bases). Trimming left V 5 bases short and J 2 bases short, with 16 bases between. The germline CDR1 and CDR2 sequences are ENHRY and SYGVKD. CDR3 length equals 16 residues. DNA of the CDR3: TGTGCCATCAGTCCAGGGTTAACGGGAGGCAATCAGCCCCAGCATTTT. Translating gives CAISPGLTGGNQPQHF.

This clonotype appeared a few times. The CDR3 DNA reads TGTGCCAGCAGCTCGCCTAGCCCTAGCACAGATACGCAGTATTTT. Protein sequence: CASSSPSPSTDTQYF. The V call is TRBV6-1, the J call TRBJ2-3; a weak D match, TRBD2 (5 bases). The germline V and J ends were trimmed by 6 bases and 0 bases, with 13 bases remaining between them. The CDR3 runs to 15 residues. Germline V lookup: CDR1 MNHNS, CDR2 SASEGT.

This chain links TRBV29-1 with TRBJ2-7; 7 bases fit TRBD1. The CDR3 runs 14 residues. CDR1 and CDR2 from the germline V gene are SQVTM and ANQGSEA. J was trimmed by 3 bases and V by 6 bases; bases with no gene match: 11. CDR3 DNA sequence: TGCAGCGTATACAGACCCGGGACAGTCTACGAGCAGTACTTC. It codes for CSVYRPGTVYEQYF.

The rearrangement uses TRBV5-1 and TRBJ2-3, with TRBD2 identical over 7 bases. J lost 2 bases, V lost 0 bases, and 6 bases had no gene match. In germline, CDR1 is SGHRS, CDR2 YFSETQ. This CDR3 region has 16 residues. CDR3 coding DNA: TGCGCCAGCAGCTTGGGACTAGCAGAGACCACAGATACGCAGTATTTT. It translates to CASSLGLAETTDTQYF.

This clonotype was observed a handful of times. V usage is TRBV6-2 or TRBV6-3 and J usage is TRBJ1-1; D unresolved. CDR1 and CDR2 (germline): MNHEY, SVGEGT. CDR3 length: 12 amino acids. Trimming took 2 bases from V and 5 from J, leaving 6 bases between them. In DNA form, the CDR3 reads TGTGCCAGCAGTTACCCAGAGACTGAAGCTTTCTTT. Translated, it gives CASSYPETEAFF.

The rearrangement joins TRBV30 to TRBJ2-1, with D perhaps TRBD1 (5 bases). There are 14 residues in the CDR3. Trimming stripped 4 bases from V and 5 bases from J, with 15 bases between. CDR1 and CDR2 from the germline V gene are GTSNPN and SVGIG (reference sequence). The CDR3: CAWKPLTVHNEQFF. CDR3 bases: TGTGCCTGGAAACCCCTGACAGTCCACAATGAGCAGTTCTTC.